The sequence of this TCR beta chain was determined in a study of somatic mutations in cytotoxic T cells in rheumatoid arthritis. Overall study: Flow sorting of some V beta antibody-stained T cells reached nearly 100% purity, with V beta1+ cells also TCRB-sequenced.

Comments on this clone: The antigen is not known.

Profiled with immunoSEQ multiplex PCR; TCRdb holds only in-frame clones, not every one. The sample records 25,000 to 30,000 clones, over 65% being singletons. Germline assignment: CDR1 SGHRS and CDR2 YFSETQ. V shed 4 bases and J shed 2 bases, with 16 bases lying between them. The CDR3 sequence is 15 residues long. Each healthy control was a blood donor; the group had a median age of 56 years (range roughly 20-75), and around 56% were female. Points from the study as a whole: CD8+ clonality rose with age in rheumatoid arthritis patients, not healthy controls. Of the expanded CD8+ clones, the antigen targets were not known.

This clonotype was obtained from a young woman in good health. The V and J genes are TRBV5-1 and TRBJ2-7; D not certain. Material for sequencing was CD8+ T cells sorted from blood. The CDR3 nucleotides read TGCGCCAGCAGCCAAGCCCCATACTTGGCCTACGAGCAGTACTTC. It specifies CASSQAPYLAYEQYF.